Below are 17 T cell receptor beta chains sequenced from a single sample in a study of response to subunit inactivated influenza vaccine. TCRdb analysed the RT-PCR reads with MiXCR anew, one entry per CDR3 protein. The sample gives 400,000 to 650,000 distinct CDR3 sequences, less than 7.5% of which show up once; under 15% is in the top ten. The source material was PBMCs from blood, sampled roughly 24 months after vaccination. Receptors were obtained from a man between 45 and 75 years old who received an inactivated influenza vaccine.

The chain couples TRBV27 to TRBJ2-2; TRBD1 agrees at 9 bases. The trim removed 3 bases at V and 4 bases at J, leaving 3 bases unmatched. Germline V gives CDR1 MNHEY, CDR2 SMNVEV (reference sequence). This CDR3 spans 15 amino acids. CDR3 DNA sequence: TGTGCCAGCAGTTTGACAGGGGGTAGCACCGGGGAGCTGTTTTTT. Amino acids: CASSLTGGSTGELFF.

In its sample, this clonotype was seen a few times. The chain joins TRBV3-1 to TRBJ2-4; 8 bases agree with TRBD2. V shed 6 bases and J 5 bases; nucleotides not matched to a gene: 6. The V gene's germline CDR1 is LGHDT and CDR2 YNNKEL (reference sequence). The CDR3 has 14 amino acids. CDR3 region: CASSPGRVQNIQYF. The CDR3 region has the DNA TGTGCCAGCAGTCCCGGGAGGGTCCAAAACATTCAGTACTTC.

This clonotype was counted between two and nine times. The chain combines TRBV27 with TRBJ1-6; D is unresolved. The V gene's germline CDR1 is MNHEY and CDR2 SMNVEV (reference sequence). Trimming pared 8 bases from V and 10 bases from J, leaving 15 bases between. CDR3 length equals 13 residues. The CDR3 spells CASRRTISSPLHF. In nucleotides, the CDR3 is TGTGCCAGCCGCCGCACGATCTCATCACCCCTCCACTTT.

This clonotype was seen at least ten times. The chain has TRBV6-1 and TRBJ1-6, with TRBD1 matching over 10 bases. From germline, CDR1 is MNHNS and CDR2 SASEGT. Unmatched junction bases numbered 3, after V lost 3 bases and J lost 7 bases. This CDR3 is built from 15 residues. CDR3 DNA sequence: TGTGCCAGCAGTGACGGACAGGGGGAGAATTCACCCCTCCACTTT. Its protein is CASSDGQGENSPLHF.

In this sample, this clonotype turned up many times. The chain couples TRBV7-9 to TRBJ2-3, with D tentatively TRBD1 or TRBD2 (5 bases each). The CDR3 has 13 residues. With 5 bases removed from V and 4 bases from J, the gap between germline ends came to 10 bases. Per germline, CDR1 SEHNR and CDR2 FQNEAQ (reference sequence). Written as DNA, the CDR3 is TGTGCCAGCAGCCCCGTGGGGGCAGATACGCAGTATTTT. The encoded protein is CASSPVGADTQYF.

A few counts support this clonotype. The CDR3 is CATSRDQGVKFF. In DNA form, the CDR3 reads TGTGCCACCAGCAGAGATCAGGGGGTGAAGTTCTTC. V is TRBV15 and J is TRBJ2-1; 7 positions agree with TRBD1. V lost 0 bases, J lost 14 bases, and 4 bases stayed unmatched. The CDR3 extends over 12 amino acids. Germline CDR1 LNHNV, CDR2 YYDKDF (reference sequence).

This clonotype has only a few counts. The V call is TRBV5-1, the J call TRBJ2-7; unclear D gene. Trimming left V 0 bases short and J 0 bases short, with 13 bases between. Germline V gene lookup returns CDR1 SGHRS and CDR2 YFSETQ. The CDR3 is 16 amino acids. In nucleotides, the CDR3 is TGCGCCAGCAGCTTGGGGTACGGAAAAAGCTCCTACGAGCAGTACTTC. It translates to CASSLGYGKSSYEQYF.

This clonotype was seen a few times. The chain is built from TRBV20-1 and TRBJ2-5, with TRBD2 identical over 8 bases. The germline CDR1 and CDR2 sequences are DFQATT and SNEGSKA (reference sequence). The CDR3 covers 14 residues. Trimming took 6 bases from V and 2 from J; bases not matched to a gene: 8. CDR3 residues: CSAQKTSAQETQYF. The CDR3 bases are TGCAGTGCGCAAAAGACTAGCGCACAAGAGACCCAGTACTTC.

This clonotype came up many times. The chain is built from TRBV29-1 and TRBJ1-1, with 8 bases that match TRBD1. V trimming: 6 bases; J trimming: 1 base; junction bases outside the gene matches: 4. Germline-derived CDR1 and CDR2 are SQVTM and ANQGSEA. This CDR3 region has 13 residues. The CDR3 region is CSVGQGRNTEAFF. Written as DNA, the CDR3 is TGCAGCGTCGGACAGGGCCGGAACACTGAAGCTTTCTTT.

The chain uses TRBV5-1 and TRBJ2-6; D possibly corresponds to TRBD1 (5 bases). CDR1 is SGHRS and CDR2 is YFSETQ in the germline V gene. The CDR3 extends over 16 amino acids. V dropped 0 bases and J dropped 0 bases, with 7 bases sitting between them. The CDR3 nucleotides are TGCGCCAGCAGCTTGGGACAGCACTCTGGGGCCAACGTCCTGACTTTC. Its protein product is CASSLGQHSGANVLTF.

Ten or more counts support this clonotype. The CDR3 region is CASSLWASEYYNEQFF. The CDR3 nucleotides read TGTGCCAGCAGTTTATGGGCTAGCGAGTACTACAATGAGCAGTTCTTC. This chain connects TRBV27 to TRBJ2-1; perhaps TRBD2 as D (6 bases). The CDR3 has 16 residues. Trimming pared 1 base from V and 3 bases from J, leaving 13 bases between. CDR1 and CDR2 from the germline V gene are MNHEY and SMNVEV (reference sequence).

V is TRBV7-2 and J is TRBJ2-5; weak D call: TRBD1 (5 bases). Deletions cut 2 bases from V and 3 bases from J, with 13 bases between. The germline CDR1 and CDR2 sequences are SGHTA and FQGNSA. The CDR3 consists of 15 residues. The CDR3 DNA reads TGTGCCAGCAGCTTACAACAGGCGCCAGAAGAGACCCAGTACTTC. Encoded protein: CASSLQQAPEETQYF.

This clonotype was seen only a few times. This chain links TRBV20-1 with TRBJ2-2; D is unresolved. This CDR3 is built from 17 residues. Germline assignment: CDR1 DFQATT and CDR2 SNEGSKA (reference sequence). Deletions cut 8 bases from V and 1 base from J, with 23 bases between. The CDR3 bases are TGCAGTTCTAACCCCCTATTAGGGCAGAAGAACACCGGGGAGCTGTTTTTT. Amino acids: CSSNPLLGQKNTGELFF.

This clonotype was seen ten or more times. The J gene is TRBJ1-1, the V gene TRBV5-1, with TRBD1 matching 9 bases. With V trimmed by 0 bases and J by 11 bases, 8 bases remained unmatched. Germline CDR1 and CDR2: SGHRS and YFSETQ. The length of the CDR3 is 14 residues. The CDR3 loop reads CASSLEGTGRGAFF. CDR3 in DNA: TGCGCCAGCAGCTTGGAGGGGACAGGGAGAGGTGCTTTCTTT.

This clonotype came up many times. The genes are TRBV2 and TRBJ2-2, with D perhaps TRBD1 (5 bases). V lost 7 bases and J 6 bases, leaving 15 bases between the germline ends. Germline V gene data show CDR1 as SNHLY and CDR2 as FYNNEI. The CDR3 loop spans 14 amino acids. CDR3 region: CASKETALSGELFF. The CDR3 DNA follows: TGTGCCAGCAAAGAGACAGCTCTTTCCGGGGAGCTGTTTTTT.

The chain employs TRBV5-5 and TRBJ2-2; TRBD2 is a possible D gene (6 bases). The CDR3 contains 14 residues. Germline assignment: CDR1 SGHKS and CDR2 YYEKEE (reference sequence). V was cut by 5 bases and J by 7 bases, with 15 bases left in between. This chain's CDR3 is CASSPGTHRGELFF. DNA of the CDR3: TGTGCCAGCAGTCCCGGGACTCATCGCGGGGAGCTGTTTTTT. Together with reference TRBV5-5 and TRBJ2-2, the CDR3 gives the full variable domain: DAGVTQSPTHLIKTRGQQVTLRCSPISGHKSVSWYQQVLGQGPQFIFQYYEKEERGRGNFPDRFSARQFPNYSSELNVNALLLGDSALYLCASSPGTHRGELFFGEGSRLTVL.

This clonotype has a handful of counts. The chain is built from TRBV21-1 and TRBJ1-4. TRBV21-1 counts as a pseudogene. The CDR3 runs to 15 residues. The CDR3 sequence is CASSKAAGVDEKLFF. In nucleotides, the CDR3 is TGTGCCAGCAGCAAGGCGGCGGGTGTGGATGAAAAACTGTTTTTT.